These T cell receptor beta chains were read from a single sample in a study of neoadjuvant anti-PD-1 for oral cavity cancer. Method: immunoSEQ multiplex PCR; TCRdb's copy keeps in-frame clones and lacks some. The sample includes some 33,000 clones, almost 80% of them seen just once. The input for sequencing was PBMCs, taken after nivolumab (anti-PD-1) treatment. Receptor source: a person aged 35-79 years with oral cavity squamous cell carcinoma. Each CDR3 is given with its conserved first and last residue. Each record gives: clone size, J gene, D gene, V gene, CDR3 protein, CDR3 DNA. D genes are given only for firm matches. Not every row has a clone size; where given, it reads once, few, many or a size class.

NA	TRBJ2-5	NA	TRBV7-2	CASRVKGGQETQYF	TGTGCCAGCAGGGTGAAAGGGGGCCAAGAGACCCAGTACTTC
NA	TRBJ2-3	TRBD2	TRBV5-1	CASRTLAGGPLGTDTQYF	TGCGCCAGCAGAACGCTAGCGGGGGGGCCGTTGGGCACAGATACGCAGTATTTT
NA	TRBJ1-6	NA	TRBV5-1	CASSSGTDYNSPLHF	TGCGCCAGCAGTTCCGGGACGGATTATAATTCACCCCTCCACTTT
NA	TRBJ2-7	NA	TRBV6-5	CASSYRGSYEQYF	TGTGCCAGCAGTTATCGGGGGAGCTACGAGCAGTACTTC
NA	TRBJ2-5	TRBD2	TRBV7-2	CASSLGGLAGGRGETQYF	TGTGCCAGCAGCTTAGGAGGACTAGCGGGGGGGCGAGGAGAGACCCAGTACTTC
NA	TRBJ2-5	NA	TRBV5-5	CASSAYQGKETQYF	TGTGCCAGCAGCGCCTACCAGGGGAAAGAGACCCAGTACTTC
NA	TRBJ2-2	TRBD2	TRBV7-2	CASSLGLAGETGELFF	TGTGCCAGCAGCTTAGGGCTAGCGGGGGAAACCGGGGAGCTGTTTTTT
NA	TRBJ1-5	NA	TRBV30	CAWRGPGGGGNQPQHF	TGTGCCTGGAGGGGCCCCGGGGGGGGTGGCAATCAGCCCCAGCATTTT
NA	TRBJ1-1	TRBD1	TRBV5-6	CASSWGQGAGEAFF	TGTGCCAGCAGTTGGGGACAGGGGGCGGGTGAAGCTTTCTTT
once	TRBJ2-6	TRBD1	TRBV9	CASSVGGTGNSGANVLTF	TGTGCCAGCAGCGTAGGGGGGACAGGGAACTCTGGGGCCAACGTCCTGACTTTC
NA	TRBJ2-1	NA	TRBV15	CATSGGGFYNEQFF	TGTGCCACCAGCGGAGGGGGCTTCTACAATGAGCAGTTCTTC
NA	TRBJ2-5	TRBD2	TRBV7-7	CASSLALTSGGPKETQYF	TGTGCCAGCAGCTTAGCTTTGACTAGCGGGGGGCCAAAAGAGACCCAGTACTTC
NA	TRBJ2-3	NA	TRBV9	CASSTTPGLGGVDTQYF	TGTGCCAGCAGCACTACCCCGGGACTGGGAGGTGTAGATACGCAGTATTTT
NA	TRBJ2-3	NA	TRBV9	CASSVATDTQYF	TGTGCCAGCAGCGTAGCCACAGATACGCAGTATTTT
NA	TRBJ2-1	NA	TRBV5-1	CASSLGGGVYNEQFF	TGCGCCAGCAGCTTGGGGGGCGGGGTCTACAATGAGCAGTTCTTC
NA	TRBJ2-7	NA	TRBV10-3	CAISDGGHEQYF	TGTGCCATCAGTGATGGGGGGCACGAGCAGTACTTC